This section outlines one TCR beta chain sequence together with its context. There is no known antigen for this receptor. Sequence at one end of the junction differs from germline and may be a read error. The source of the sample is a study of T cell responses to AZD1222 COVID-19 vaccine (dated by TCRdb to about 2021). The study in broad terms: A total of around 240 trial participants underwent TCR sequencing, of whom nearly 210 had received two doses of AZD1222 and approximately 25 had received two doses of the MenACWY control vaccine. Trial participants were enrolled into age subgroups of 18-55, 56-69 and 70-plus years, which contained roughly 140, 27 and 60 TCR-sequenced participants, respectively.

The CDR3 regions of human TCRbeta chains were subjected to immunosequencing. Turning to the authors' computational methods: TCRs in the repertoires were compared against a reference library of SARS-CoV-2-specific TCRs that had been generated with the MIRA antigen-specificity platform. Breadth was defined as the fraction of unique TCRs that were SARS-CoV-2-associated, and depth was defined as the fraction of total T cells that were SARS-CoV-2-associated. Using the MIRA data, every spike-specific TCR was mapped to the spike region that the TCR reacted to and assigned to either a CD4 or a CD8 class. Log10-transformed breadth and depth values were compared by one-way ANOVA with Sidak's multiple comparisons tests. TCRdb limited this immuneACCESS table to in-frame rearrangements with V and J called. A share of clones is missing; checked studies link under half to unresolved V genes, and the rest is unexplained. V and J calls and clone size are those listed in that table; D and trimming were worked out from the DNA. Per the sample table, the count is about 140,000 clones. The ten largest account for under 2.5% of the sample.

Findings and caveats that apply to the study as a whole: In the small 56-69-year group, the increase in depth fell short of significance, most likely because of low power. Because no day 14 peak-response samples were available, the repertoires could be characterized only after the peak T cell response. Epitopes outside the regions mutated in the B.1.351 and B.1.1.7 variants were reportedly recognized by nearly half of the unique spike-specific TCRs. The vaccine-associated CD4 TCRs covered the entire spike protein, and the dominant responses fell in regions 160-218 and 743-854. A significant rise in spike-specific TCR breadth and depth was observed after two AZD1222 doses relative to day 0 and relative to MenACWY recipients. Participants were mostly white British, with more females than males. The authors suggested clonal diversity may have been underestimated. Conclusions about previously exposed vaccinees were limited because only a handful of AZD1222 recipients were SARS-CoV-2 seropositive at baseline.

Interpreted using the paper, the time point label stands for: baseline before first vaccination. Vaccinee samples came from UK trials COV001 and COV002, including a single-blind randomized controlled phase 2/3 trial of AZD1222 (ChAdOx1 nCoV-19) in healthy adults. Trial participant PBMC samples were collected at day 0 and day 28 after the second dose for TCRbeta chain sequencing. This receptor was identified in an adult in good health. The sample was peripheral blood.

This receptor has the CDR3 CAGSIRGLSSGANVLTF. The base sequence is TGTGCCGGCAGTATCAGGGGGCTGAGCTCTGGGGCCAACGTCCTGACTTTC. The receptor chain draws on TRBV3-1 (or the pseudogene TRBV3-2) and TRBJ2-6; TRBD1 matches 8 bases in the middle. From a lookup of the germline V gene (reference sequence), CDR1 and CDR2 are LGHDT and YNNKEL. The CDR3 covers 17 residues, taking in both the cysteine and the phenylalanine. This entry keeps only the CDR3 DNA: 51 bases, framed from base 1.